A single sample is the source of the 20 T cell receptor beta chains below, sequenced in a study of CD8+ T cells in alopecia areata. The sequencing template was cDNA reverse transcribed from extracted RNA. Data came from immunoSEQ multiplex PCR; TCRdb stores just in-frame clones and leaves some out. The sample has about 110,000 clones; 50% to 60% are singletons. The sample consisted of NKG2D-low CD8+ T cells sorted from blood. Receptor source: a human donor with alopecia areata.

The chain combines TRBV27 with TRBJ2-5, with 7 bases lining up with TRBD1. J lost 5 bases, V lost 5 bases, and 14 bases had no gene match. The CDR3 totals 16 residues. Germline lookup yields CDR1 MNHEY and CDR2 SMNVEV (reference sequence). CDR3 sequence: CASSPTWVAGGETQYF. The DNA for the CDR3 is TGTGCCAGCAGTCCTACGTGGGTGGCAGGGGGTGAGACCCAGTACTTC.

A few counts support this clone. CDR3 residues: CASSAPRTGGYEDTQYF. As DNA, the CDR3 is TGTGCCAGCAGCGCTCCCCGGACAGGGGGCTATGAAGATACGCAGTATTTT. The chain has TRBV7-9 and TRBJ2-3; 11 bases map to TRBD1. The V segment lost 5 bases and the J segment 5 bases; nucleotides outside the gene matches: 12. The CDR3 runs to 17 residues. Germline V gene lookup returns CDR1 SEHNR and CDR2 FQNEAQ (reference sequence). Filled out from reference TRBV7-9 and TRBJ2-3, the complete variable domain reads DTGVSQNPRHKITKRGQNVTFRCDPISEHNRLYWYRQTLGQGPEFLTYFQNEAQLEKSRLLSDRFSAERPKGSFSTLEIQRTEQGDSAMYLCASSAPRTGGYEDTQYFGPGTRLTVL.

The genes are TRBV27 and TRBJ2-7; 9 nucleotides match TRBD2. The ends lost 7 bases at V and 3 bases at J; junction bases unmatched: 7. The CDR3 consists of 14 residues. Germline V gives CDR1 MNHEY, CDR2 SMNVEV (reference sequence). The DNA for the CDR3 is TGTGCCAGCACGAGGCGGGAGGGCCGCTACGAGCAGTACTTC. Translating gives CASTRREGRYEQYF.

V gene TRBV11-3 combines with J gene TRBJ2-7; D call uncertain. This CDR3 contains 13 residues. Trimming stripped 8 bases from V and 4 bases from J, with 15 bases between. The V gene's germline CDR1 is SGHNT and CDR2 YENEEA. Written as DNA, the CDR3 is TGTGCCAGCTCACGGCACCCCGGATACGAGCAGTACTTC. Its protein product is CASSRHPGYEQYF.

The chain couples TRBV28 to TRBJ1-4; no clear D gene. With 1 base removed from V and 11 bases from J, the gap between germline ends came to 5 bases. The CDR3 loop spans 11 amino acids. Germline assignment: CDR1 MDHEN and CDR2 SYDVKM. Written as DNA, the CDR3 is TGTGCCAGCAGTTTATTGATGAAACTGTTTTTT. Its translation: CASSLLMKLFF.

The J gene is TRBJ2-7, the V gene TRBV7-6; a weak D match, TRBD2 (6 bases). V was pared by 1 base and J by 7 bases, with 23 bases between. Germline V gene sequence: CDR1 SGHVS, CDR2 FNYEAQ. There are 17 residues in the CDR3. CDR3 sequence (DNA): TGTGCCAGCAGCTTAGATTCGGCACCGGGACTCCCCGTGGAGCAGTACTTC. Its translation is CASSLDSAPGLPVEQYF.

This clone was found once. V usage is TRBV25-1 and J usage is TRBJ2-7; maybe TRBD2 (6 bases). The CDR3 runs to 13 residues. Germline lookup yields CDR1 MGHDK and CDR2 SYGVNS. The V end lost 8 bases, the J end lost 3 bases, and 14 bases lay between the germline ends. CDR3 in DNA: TGTGCCAGCGGGGTCTGGGAGGACTACGAGCAGTACTTC. This codes for CASGVWEDYEQYF.

This chain joins TRBV12-5 and TRBJ1-1, with 9 positions matching TRBD1. This CDR3 is 14 amino acids long. Trimming at V came to 6 bases and at J to 1 base, leaving 3 bases not matched to a gene. CDR1 LGHNT and CDR2 FRNRAP come from the germline V gene. The CDR3, as DNA: TGTGCTAGTGGCCAGACAGGGGGGAACACTGAAGCTTTCTTT. Amino acid sequence: CASGQTGGNTEAFF.

For the CDR3, the DNA is TGTGCCAGCAGCTTGGGGTTACTCGATGAGCAGTTCTTC. This codes for CASSLGLLDEQFF. This sequence joins TRBV7-3 and TRBJ2-1, with unresolved D. V lost 3 bases, J lost 8 bases, and 11 bases lay in between. The CDR3 spans 13 residues. Germline lookup yields CDR1 SGHTA and CDR2 FQGTGA. The full variable domain, its missing parts supplied by reference TRBV7-3 and TRBJ2-1, is GAGVSQTPSNKVTEKGKYVELRCDPISGHTALYWYRQSLGQGPEFLIYFQGTGAADDSGLPNDRFFAVRPEGSVSTLKIQRTERGDSAVYLCASSLGLLDEQFFGPGTRLTVL.

The V gene is TRBV10-3, the J gene TRBJ2-1, with 8 bases that match TRBD2. Germline CDR1 and CDR2: ENHRY and SYGVKD. V was clipped by 1 base and J by 4 bases; unmatched bases: 3. CDR3 length: 15 amino acids. CDR3 sequence (DNA): TGTGCCATCAGTGAGTTACTAGCGGATTACAATGAGCAGTTCTTC. Its protein is CAISELLADYNEQFF.

This clone was picked up a small number of times. This sequence joins TRBV14 and TRBJ1-1, with no clear D. This CDR3 is built from 14 residues. Trimming removed 5 bases at V and 2 bases at J, with 12 bases between. Germline loops: CDR1 SGHDN, CDR2 FVKESK. CDR3 nucleotides: TGTGCCAGCAGCAATTGGGGAGATAACACTGAAGCTTTCTTT. Encoded protein: CASSNWGDNTEAFF.

The DNA of the CDR3 is TGTGCCACCAGCGGAGCGCGACAGGGGGACACTGAAGCTTTCTTT. Translating gives CATSGARQGDTEAFF. V usage is TRBV15 and J usage is TRBJ1-1, with 9 bases that match TRBD1. Trimming removed 5 bases from V and 3 bases from J; junction bases left unmatched: 7. Germline V CDR1 and CDR2: LNHNV, YYDKDF (reference sequence). CDR3 length equals 15 residues. The whole variable domain, remainder taken from reference TRBV15 and TRBJ1-1, is DAMVIQNPRYQVTQFGKPVTLSCSQTLNHNVMYWYQQKSSQAPKLLFHYYDKDFNNEADTPDNFQSRRPNTSFCFLDIRSPGLGDTAMYLCATSGARQGDTEAFFGQGTRLTVV.

The rearrangement links TRBV6-5 to TRBJ1-1; D is possibly TRBD1 (5 bases). This CDR3 has 14 amino acids. CDR1 and CDR2 from the germline V gene are MNHEY and SVGAGI. V was clipped by 2 bases and J by 4 bases, with 11 bases between them. The CDR3 reads CASSYTGRPTEAFF. The CDR3 nucleotides are TGTGCCAGCAGTTACACAGGCCGACCCACTGAAGCTTTCTTT.

The rearrangement uses TRBV4-1 and TRBJ2-7; 7 bases match TRBD2. Germline lookup yields CDR1 MGHRA and CDR2 YSYEKL. The length of the CDR3 is 14 residues. V trimming: 1 base; J trimming: 5 bases; junction bases outside the gene matches: 5. The DNA for the CDR3 is TGCGCCAGCAGCCAAGGGGGCGGGAGCGACGAGCAGTACTTC. It codes for CASSQGGGSDEQYF.

The J gene is TRBJ2-7, the V gene TRBV2; 11 bases map to TRBD2. Germline V CDR1 and CDR2: SNHLY, FYNNEI. The V and J ends lost 5 bases and 1 base, in that order; junction bases with no gene match: 16. The CDR3 is 19 residues long. The CDR3 sequence is CASSPTEYLLAGVSYEQYF. CDR3 DNA sequence: TGTGCCAGCAGTCCGACTGAATATCTACTAGCGGGAGTGTCCTACGAGCAGTACTTC.

The chain is built from TRBV19 and TRBJ2-1; D possibly corresponds to TRBD2 (6 bases). V lost 3 bases, J lost 9 bases, and 12 bases lay in between. This CDR3 comprises 13 residues. Per the germline V gene, CDR1 is LNHDA and CDR2 is SQIVND (reference sequence). For the CDR3, the DNA is TGTGCCAGTAGTATCACGGGAGTAGGTGAGCAGTTCTTC. Translation gives CASSITGVGEQFF.

The genes are TRBV27 and TRBJ2-7; 13 nucleotides match TRBD2. Germline V CDR1 and CDR2: MNHEY, SMNVEV (reference sequence). Trimming took 5 bases from V and 6 from J; bases not matched to a gene: 4. The CDR3 consists of 14 residues. The CDR3: CASSRGTSGVEQYF. As DNA, the CDR3 is TGTGCCAGCAGTCGGGGGACTAGCGGGGTCGAGCAGTACTTC.

V and J are TRBV14 and TRBJ2-7, with a tentative D call TRBD1 (5 bases). V shed 0 bases and J shed 4 bases, with 16 bases lying between them. CDR1 SGHDN and CDR2 FVKESK come from the germline V gene. This CDR3 comprises 16 residues. CDR3 residues: CASSQDAGLVPYEQYF. The CDR3 DNA sequence: TGTGCCAGCAGCCAAGATGCAGGGCTGGTTCCGTACGAGCAGTACTTC.

This clone was seen a handful of times. The V gene is TRBV5-6, the J gene TRBJ1-1; D ambiguous. V was pared by 1 base and J by 8 bases, with 15 bases between. The CDR3 length is 14 residues. CDR1 and CDR2 from the germline V gene are SGHDT and YYEEEE. CDR3 loop: CASSLWSVGPEAFF. The CDR3 coding sequence is TGTGCCAGCAGCTTGTGGTCTGTCGGGCCGGAAGCTTTCTTT.

The chain carries TRBV2 and TRBJ2-7, with 7 bases identical to TRBD1. This CDR3 is built from 15 residues. J gave up 1 base and V 4 bases, and 7 bases lay outside the gene matches. Germline V lookup: CDR1 SNHLY, CDR2 FYNNEI. The chain's CDR3 is CASSVYPGQSYEQYF. As DNA, the CDR3 is TGTGCCAGCAGTGTTTACCCGGGACAGTCCTACGAGCAGTACTTC.